This T cell receptor (beta chain) was recovered during a study of human versus mouse CDR3 diversity and MHC coevolution. The repertoire was sequenced with immunoSEQ multiplex PCR; TCRdb's copy has only in-frame clones and lacks some. The table lists about 60,000 clones, around 94% of them singletons. CDR3 length equals 20 residues. Germline V gene data show CDR1 as SGHVS and CDR2 as FQNEAQ. Trimming took 5 bases from V and 2 from J, leaving 31 bases between them. Naive CD4 T cells, CD45RO-negative and CD62L-positive, were flow-sorted from PBMCs. The sample was naive CD4+ T cells from blood. Specified subset: CD45RO-negative CD62L-positive naive CD4 T cells. This chain uses TRBV7-8 with TRBJ2-7, with D possibly being TRBD1 (7 bases). The receptor's source is a person in their sixties or seventies in good health. The CDR3 DNA is TGTGCCAGCAGCCCCCACCTGGGCGGGAAAGGGCAGGGGGGAGCCTACGAGCAGTACTTC. It yields the protein CASSPHLGGKGQGGAYEQYF.